A selection of T cell receptor beta chains follows, all from one sample in a study of blood T cell repertoires in COVID-19. The protocol was immunoSEQ multiplex PCR, while the TCRdb copy is restricted to in-frame clones and leaves out a portion. The sample records some 69,000 clones, around 91% being singletons. Sequenced sample: peripheral blood. All receptors derive from a man between 45 and 60 years old with COVID-19, enrolled during active disease. The CDR3 runs from the conserved cysteine through the conserved F or W. A D gene is named only where the DNA matches it firmly. Size is omitted from some rows. Given values are once, few, many or a class for expanded clones.

DNA: TGTGCCAGCAGCCAGGTGTGGCCAGGGGGCGATGAGCAGTTCTTC
CDR3: CASSQVWPGGDEQFF
D: TRBD1
size: .
V: TRBV27
J: TRBJ2-1
length: 15

DNA: TGTGCCAGCAGCACTCGCCCCAGGGTTGGCAAAAACATTCAGTACTTC
CDR3: CASSTRPRVGKNIQYF
D: .
size: once
V: TRBV5-6
J: TRBJ2-4
length: 16

DNA: TGTGCCAGCAGTCTAACAGTGAACACCGGGGAGCTGTTTTTT
CDR3: CASSLTVNTGELFF
D: .
size: .
V: TRBV6-5
J: TRBJ2-2
length: 14

DNA: TGTGCCAGCAGCCCACCCTACCGACTGGGACAGGCCAAAAACATTCAGTACTTC
CDR3: CASSPPYRLGQAKNIQYF
D: TRBD1
size: once
V: TRBV7-9
J: TRBJ2-4
length: 18

DNA: TGTGCCAGTAGTACCGAACTCGCAACTAATGAAAAACTGTTTTTT
CDR3: CASSTELATNEKLFF
D: .
size: .
V: TRBV19
J: TRBJ1-4
length: 15

DNA: TGTGCCAGCAGCCAAGGGGAGCGGTCCTCCTACGAGCAGTACTTC
CDR3: CASSQGERSSYEQYF
D: .
size: .
V: TRBV3-1/TRBV3-2
J: TRBJ2-7
length: 15

DNA: TGTGCCAGCAGCTGGGGGACGACTAGCGTATGGGGGGCCAACGTCCTGACTTTC
CDR3: CASSWGTTSVWGANVLTF
D: TRBD2
size: .
V: TRBV5-8
J: TRBJ2-6
length: 18

DNA: TGTGCCAGCAGCGGGGAAGCTGAAAAACTGTTTTTT
CDR3: CASSGEAEKLFF
D: .
size: .
V: TRBV6-5
J: TRBJ1-4
length: 12

DNA: TGCAGCGTTGCCTCAGGGGGCAGCGTCACTGAAGCTTTCTTT
CDR3: CSVASGGSVTEAFF
D: TRBD1
size: once
V: TRBV29-1
J: TRBJ1-1
length: 14

DNA: TGTGCCAGTAGTCTTGGGACATCCTACGAGCAGTACTTC
CDR3: CASSLGTSYEQYF
D: .
size: .
V: TRBV19
J: TRBJ2-7
length: 13

DNA: TGTGCCAGCAGCCCGGGGGGGACCTTGGGATCTGCCTATGGCTACACCTTC
CDR3: CASSPGGTLGSAYGYTF
D: .
size: .
V: TRBV3-1/TRBV3-2
J: TRBJ1-2
length: 17

DNA: TGTGCCAGCAGCCAAGCGAGCTCCTACAATGAGCAGTTCTTC
CDR3: CASSQASSYNEQFF
D: .
size: once
V: TRBV3-1/TRBV3-2
J: TRBJ2-1
length: 14

DNA: TGTGCCAGCAGATACGGACAGGGGGGCACTGAAGCTTTCTTT
CDR3: CASRYGQGGTEAFF
D: TRBD1
size: .
V: TRBV11-1
J: TRBJ1-1
length: 14

DNA: TGCGCCAGCAGCCAAAGACCCGGGACAGTAAAAATTAATGAAAAACTGTTTTTT
CDR3: CASSQRPGTVKINEKLFF
D: TRBD1
size: .
V: TRBV4-1
J: TRBJ1-4
length: 18

DNA: TGTGCCAGCAGCCATCCCGGGAGGGGAGGAACCGGGGAGCTGTTTTTT
CDR3: CASSHPGRGGTGELFF
D: TRBD2
size: .
V: TRBV7-9
J: TRBJ2-2
length: 16

DNA: TGTGCCAGCAGTCCCGGGACAGTGACCTACGAGCAGTACTTC
CDR3: CASSPGTVTYEQYF
D: TRBD1
size: .
V: TRBV28
J: TRBJ2-7
length: 14

DNA: TGTGCCAGCTCACCCACTGCCGGGGGGAATCAGCCCCAGCATTTT
CDR3: CASSPTAGGNQPQHF
D: .
size: few
V: TRBV18
J: TRBJ1-5
length: 15

DNA: TGTGCCAGCAGCTTGGCCGGACAGTCGTCCTGGGGTTCACCCCTCCACTTT
CDR3: CASSLAGQSSWGSPLHF
D: .
size: .
V: TRBV7-8
J: TRBJ1-6
length: 17

DNA: TGTGCCAGTAGTCTAATAGCGGGAGGCGCCTACAATGAGCAGTTCTTC
CDR3: CASSLIAGGAYNEQFF
D: TRBD2
size: .
V: TRBV19
J: TRBJ2-1
length: 16

DNA: TGTGCCAGCAGTGACAGGGGACCGAACACCGGGGAGCTGTTTTTT
CDR3: CASSDRGPNTGELFF
D: TRBD1
size: .
V: TRBV6-6
J: TRBJ2-2
length: 15

DNA: TGTGCCAGCAGCCAAGACTGGGGCAATCAGCCCCAGCATTTT
CDR3: CASSQDWGNQPQHF
D: .
size: once
V: TRBV7-2
J: TRBJ1-5
length: 14

DNA: TGTGCCAGCAGCCTCGCGACGGGAGAAGCCTACGAGCAGTACTTC
CDR3: CASSLATGEAYEQYF
D: .
size: .
V: TRBV7-2
J: TRBJ2-7
length: 15

DNA: TGTGCCAGCAGCTTAGACGGCAGGGGGTTCATATATCAGCCCCAGCATTTT
CDR3: CASSLDGRGFIYQPQHF
D: TRBD1
size: .
V: TRBV7-2
J: TRBJ1-5
length: 17

DNA: TGTGCCAGCAGTTCTTGGGAACTAGCGGGAGGGCCCGGGGAGCTGTTTTTT
CDR3: CASSSWELAGGPGELFF
D: TRBD2
size: few
V: TRBV28
J: TRBJ2-2
length: 17

DNA: TGTGCCAGCAGCCAAGGCCCTACTAGTCAAGAGACCCAGTACTTC
CDR3: CASSQGPTSQETQYF
D: .
size: .
V: TRBV6-5
J: TRBJ2-5
length: 15

DNA: TGTGCCAGCAGTTTAGGAGCCGATCAGCCCCAGCATTTT
CDR3: CASSLGADQPQHF
D: .
size: .
V: TRBV12-3/TRBV12-4
J: TRBJ1-5
length: 13

DNA: TGTGCCAGCAGCCAAGGGACTTTCGACTATAATTCACCCCTCCACTTT
CDR3: CASSQGTFDYNSPLHF
D: .
size: .
V: TRBV11-1
J: TRBJ1-6
length: 16

DNA: TGTGCCAGCAGTGAAAGGACAGGGTCCCACGAGCAGTACTTC
CDR3: CASSERTGSHEQYF
D: TRBD1
size: .
V: TRBV6-1
J: TRBJ2-7
length: 14

DNA: TGTGCCACCAGTGATTCTTCTAGCAGTGTAGTCGATGAGCAGTTCTTC
CDR3: CATSDSSSSVVDEQFF
D: .
size: .
V: TRBV24-1
J: TRBJ2-1
length: 16

DNA: TGTGCCAGCAGCCTGCTGACAGGGACCCACACAGATACGCAGTATTTT
CDR3: CASSLLTGTHTDTQYF
D: TRBD1
size: .
V: TRBV9
J: TRBJ2-3
length: 16

DNA: TGTGCCAGTAGGCCCCGGGGTACCGGGGAGCTGTTTTTT
CDR3: CASRPRGTGELFF
D: .
size: .
V: TRBV19
J: TRBJ2-2
length: 13

DNA: TGTGCCAGCAGCCAGCAAACAGGGGTTCAAGAGACCCAGTACTTC
CDR3: CASSQQTGVQETQYF
D: TRBD1
size: .
V: TRBV14
J: TRBJ2-5
length: 15

DNA: TGCAGCGCGGGTGGAGGCTGGACTGAAGCTTTCTTT
CDR3: CSAGGGWTEAFF
D: .
size: once
V: TRBV29-1
J: TRBJ1-1
length: 12